Listed below are T cell receptor beta chains from one sample, sequenced in a study of T cell responses to AZD1222 COVID-19 vaccine. TCRdb's table, derived via immunoSEQ multiplex PCR, lists solely in-frame clones and lacks some. The sample holds about 92,000 clones; 86% are singletons and the top ten take around 9.6%. The source material was peripheral blood, sampled on day 0 of AZD1222 vaccination. Every receptor here comes from an adult in good health. CDR3s include the opening cysteine and the closing phenylalanine or tryptophan. Each record gives: clone size, V gene, J gene, D gene, CDR3 DNA, CDR3 protein. D genes are given only for firm matches. Clone size is given for some rows only: seen once, a few or many times, or a class if the clone is expanded.

clone_size: .
v_call: TRBV6-5
j_call: TRBJ2-1
d_call: TRBD2
cdr3_nt: TGTGCCAGCAGAGCGGGACTAGCGGGGGGGAATGAGCAGTTCTTC
cdr3_aa: CASRAGLAGGNEQFF

clone_size: .
v_call: TRBV15
j_call: TRBJ1-1
d_call: .
cdr3_nt: TGTGCCACCAGCAGAGATGGAGGCCCTGAAGCTTTCTTT
cdr3_aa: CATSRDGGPEAFF

clone_size: .
v_call: TRBV5-1
j_call: TRBJ1-6
d_call: .
cdr3_nt: TGCGCCAGCAGCTTGGGTGGTCAGGGGACCTATAATTCACCCCTCCACTTT
cdr3_aa: CASSLGGQGTYNSPLHF

clone_size: .
v_call: TRBV3-1/TRBV3-2
j_call: TRBJ2-2
d_call: .
cdr3_nt: TGTGCCAGCAGCCCGAGACTCATGAACACCGGGGAGCTGTTTTTT
cdr3_aa: CASSPRLMNTGELFF

clone_size: .
v_call: TRBV7-3
j_call: TRBJ2-2
d_call: TRBD1
cdr3_nt: TGTGCCAGCAGCCCCGGGACAGGGGGCTACACCGGGGAGCTGTTTTTT
cdr3_aa: CASSPGTGGYTGELFF

clone_size: .
v_call: TRBV5-1
j_call: TRBJ2-5
d_call: TRBD2
cdr3_nt: TGCGCCAGCAGCTTGACCGCTAGCGGTTCCCAAGAGACCCAGTACTTC
cdr3_aa: CASSLTASGSQETQYF

clone_size: .
v_call: TRBV5-1
j_call: TRBJ2-1
d_call: TRBD2
cdr3_nt: TGCGCCAGCAGCTTGGGCGGCGGGAGCTACAATGAGCAGTTCTTC
cdr3_aa: CASSLGGGSYNEQFF

clone_size: .
v_call: TRBV6-6
j_call: TRBJ2-2
d_call: .
cdr3_nt: TGTGCCAGCAGTTACGGGACGGCTGACACCGGGGAGCTGTTTTTT
cdr3_aa: CASSYGTADTGELFF

clone_size: .
v_call: TRBV7-2
j_call: TRBJ1-1
d_call: .
cdr3_nt: TGTGCCAGCAGCTTAGATGTCTCCATGAACACTGAAGCTTTCTTT
cdr3_aa: CASSLDVSMNTEAFF

clone_size: .
v_call: TRBV4-1
j_call: TRBJ2-1
d_call: TRBD1
cdr3_nt: TGCGCCAGCAGCCACGAGCCCGGGACAGGGGCCTACAATGAGCAGTTCTTC
cdr3_aa: CASSHEPGTGAYNEQFF

clone_size: .
v_call: TRBV29-1
j_call: TRBJ2-1
d_call: .
cdr3_nt: TGCAGCGTGGAGGAGGCTGAGCAGTTCTTC
cdr3_aa: CSVEEAEQFF

clone_size: .
v_call: TRBV13
j_call: TRBJ2-1
d_call: .
cdr3_nt: TGTGCCAGCAGCTTAGACGGGGTTTTAGGGAACAATGAGCAGTTCTTC
cdr3_aa: CASSLDGVLGNNEQFF

clone_size: .
v_call: TRBV28
j_call: TRBJ2-7
d_call: TRBD1
cdr3_nt: TGTGCCAGCAATAGTTTTTTTGGAGTTGTCCTCATCTCAGGGGGTCCCTACGAGCAGTACTTC
cdr3_aa: CASNSFFGVVLISGGPYEQYF

clone_size: .
v_call: TRBV5-4
j_call: TRBJ1-1
d_call: .
cdr3_nt: TGTGCCAGCAATCAGGGGACCATTAGGAGCACTGAAGCTTTCTTT
cdr3_aa: CASNQGTIRSTEAFF

clone_size: .
v_call: TRBV19
j_call: TRBJ1-1
d_call: .
cdr3_nt: TGTGCCAGTAGTACCTCCGCAGGGATGAACACTGAAGCTTTCTTT
cdr3_aa: CASSTSAGMNTEAFF

clone_size: .
v_call: TRBV7-2
j_call: TRBJ1-5
d_call: .
cdr3_nt: TGTGCCAGCAGCCCCCCGGGGGAGGTTTATCAGCCCCAGCATTTT
cdr3_aa: CASSPPGEVYQPQHF

clone_size: .
v_call: TRBV12-3/TRBV12-4
j_call: TRBJ1-1
d_call: .
cdr3_nt: TGTGCCAGCAGTTCCCGGGGGCGGCGGGCTTTCTTT
cdr3_aa: CASSSRGRRAFF

clone_size: .
v_call: TRBV10-1
j_call: TRBJ1-1
d_call: TRBD1
cdr3_nt: TGCGCCAGCAGGGGCACCGGGACAGAGAAATCTGAAGCTTTCTTT
cdr3_aa: CASRGTGTEKSEAFF

clone_size: .
v_call: TRBV18
j_call: TRBJ2-3
d_call: TRBD1
cdr3_nt: TGTGCCAGCTCACCCGGACAGGGAAACACAGATACGCAGTATTTT
cdr3_aa: CASSPGQGNTDTQYF

clone_size: .
v_call: TRBV19
j_call: TRBJ1-2
d_call: TRBD1
cdr3_nt: TGTGCCAGTAGTACGCCTGGCAGGGGGTCGGCCGACTATGGCTACACCTTC
cdr3_aa: CASSTPGRGSADYGYTF

clone_size: .
v_call: TRBV5-1
j_call: TRBJ1-4
d_call: TRBD1
cdr3_nt: TGCGCCAGCAGCCCTTCCCGGGACAGGGTTCCCAATGAAAAACTGTTTTTT
cdr3_aa: CASSPSRDRVPNEKLFF

clone_size: .
v_call: TRBV15
j_call: TRBJ1-5
d_call: .
cdr3_nt: TGTGCCACCAGCACCCGACAGGCGGGCAATCAGCCCCAGCATTTT
cdr3_aa: CATSTRQAGNQPQHF

clone_size: .
v_call: TRBV7-3
j_call: TRBJ2-3
d_call: TRBD2
cdr3_nt: TGTGCCAGCAGCTCCGGGACTAGCGGGACCTTTACGTCCAGAGATACGCAGTATTTT
cdr3_aa: CASSSGTSGTFTSRDTQYF

clone_size: .
v_call: TRBV6-5
j_call: TRBJ2-7
d_call: .
cdr3_nt: TGTGCCAGCAGTTATTTGGGGGGCTTCAGCTACGAGCAGTACTTC
cdr3_aa: CASSYLGGFSYEQYF

clone_size: .
v_call: TRBV6-5
j_call: TRBJ1-2
d_call: TRBD1
cdr3_nt: TGTGCCAGCAGCAGCGGACAGGGAATCTATGGCTACACCTTC
cdr3_aa: CASSSGQGIYGYTF

clone_size: .
v_call: TRBV30
j_call: TRBJ2-3
d_call: .
cdr3_nt: TGTGCCTGGAGTGCAGACGGGACAAAGAGCACAGATACGCAGTATTTT
cdr3_aa: CAWSADGTKSTDTQYF

clone_size: .
v_call: TRBV28
j_call: TRBJ1-5
d_call: .
cdr3_nt: TGTGCCAGCAGTTTACCGGCGAGAGGCAATCAGCCCCAGCATTTT
cdr3_aa: CASSLPARGNQPQHF

clone_size: .
v_call: TRBV27
j_call: TRBJ2-6
d_call: TRBD2
cdr3_nt: TGTGCCAGCAGTTTAAAGTGGGCGGGAGGGGCAAGGGCCAACGTCCTGACTTTC
cdr3_aa: CASSLKWAGGARANVLTF

clone_size: .
v_call: TRBV11-2
j_call: TRBJ2-3
d_call: .
cdr3_nt: TGTGCCAGCAGCCCTCAAGCAGGGGTTACAGATACGCAGTATTTT
cdr3_aa: CASSPQAGVTDTQYF

clone_size: few
v_call: TRBV7-9
j_call: TRBJ1-3
d_call: .
cdr3_nt: TGTGCCAGCAGCTTCGTGGGGGGCGCAAGCTCTGGAAACACCATATATTTT
cdr3_aa: CASSFVGGASSGNTIYF

clone_size: few
v_call: TRBV7-9
j_call: TRBJ1-1
d_call: .
cdr3_nt: TGTGCCAGCAGGAAGGGGACATATTCATCGAACACTGAAGCTTTCTTT
cdr3_aa: CASRKGTYSSNTEAFF

clone_size: .
v_call: TRBV4-1
j_call: TRBJ2-3
d_call: TRBD2
cdr3_nt: TGCGCCAGCAGCCACCCCCCCGGAGTAGCGGGGGTCCAAGATACGCAGTATTTT
cdr3_aa: CASSHPPGVAGVQDTQYF

clone_size: .
v_call: TRBV6-6
j_call: TRBJ1-3
d_call: TRBD1
cdr3_nt: TGTGCCAGCAGCCGGACAGGGGGTTCTTCTGGAAACACCATATATTTT
cdr3_aa: CASSRTGGSSGNTIYF

clone_size: few
v_call: TRBV19
j_call: TRBJ2-3
d_call: TRBD2
cdr3_nt: TGTGCCAGTAGCCAGGGGCGGGGGGGCCCAGATACGCAGTATTTT
cdr3_aa: CASSQGRGGPDTQYF

clone_size: .
v_call: TRBV30
j_call: TRBJ1-6
d_call: .
cdr3_nt: TGTGCCTGGGGGGTGGACAGACACTTTAATTCACCCCTCCACTTT
cdr3_aa: CAWGVDRHFNSPLHF

clone_size: .
v_call: TRBV5-1
j_call: TRBJ1-4
d_call: .
cdr3_nt: TGCGCCAGCAGCACCCTTACAACTAATGAAAAACTGTTTTTT
cdr3_aa: CASSTLTTNEKLFF

clone_size: .
v_call: TRBV7-2
j_call: TRBJ1-3
d_call: .
cdr3_nt: TGTGCCAGCAGCCCCCAGACAGGCAACTCTGGAAACACCATATATTTT
cdr3_aa: CASSPQTGNSGNTIYF

clone_size: .
v_call: TRBV18
j_call: TRBJ2-2
d_call: TRBD2
cdr3_nt: TGTGCCAGCTCCCTTCGGGGGGGCTGGGAAAACACCGGGGAGCTGTTTTTT
cdr3_aa: CASSLRGGWENTGELFF

clone_size: .
v_call: TRBV4-1
j_call: TRBJ1-2
d_call: .
cdr3_nt: TGCGCCAGCAGCAACTACCTCGTTAGGGCGGCCAACTATGGCTACACCTTC
cdr3_aa: CASSNYLVRAANYGYTF

clone_size: .
v_call: TRBV5-1
j_call: TRBJ1-2
d_call: TRBD1
cdr3_nt: TGCGCCAGCAGCCCTGGACAGGGATTGGCTACCTTC
cdr3_aa: CASSPGQGLATF

clone_size: .
v_call: TRBV7-2
j_call: TRBJ2-1
d_call: .
cdr3_nt: TGTGCCAGCAGCCCCTCCGGGGTGGGCGAGCAGTTCTTC
cdr3_aa: CASSPSGVGEQFF

clone_size: .
v_call: TRBV7-2
j_call: TRBJ2-1
d_call: TRBD2
cdr3_nt: TGTGCCAGCAGCTTACGACTAGCGGCCTACAATGAGCAGTTCTTC
cdr3_aa: CASSLRLAAYNEQFF

clone_size: .
v_call: TRBV19
j_call: TRBJ1-4
d_call: TRBD1
cdr3_nt: TGTGCCAGTAGTGGGACAGTAACTAATGAAAAACTGTTTTTT
cdr3_aa: CASSGTVTNEKLFF

clone_size: .
v_call: TRBV30
j_call: TRBJ1-2
d_call: .
cdr3_nt: TGTGCCTGGAAGGGCAGGGGAGAAGGCTACACCTTC
cdr3_aa: CAWKGRGEGYTF

clone_size: .
v_call: TRBV7-9
j_call: TRBJ1-6
d_call: .
cdr3_nt: TGTGCCAGCAGCTCAGACCGTTATAATTCACCCCTCCACTTT
cdr3_aa: CASSSDRYNSPLHF

clone_size: .
v_call: TRBV3-1/TRBV3-2
j_call: TRBJ1-3
d_call: .
cdr3_nt: TGTGCCAGCAGCCATGCCCCCCGGGACGTAGCCTTT
cdr3_aa: CASSHAPRDVAF

clone_size: few
v_call: TRBV29-1
j_call: TRBJ2-7
d_call: .
cdr3_nt: TGCAGCGTCCTTCGGGACCCAAACTCCTACGAGCAGTACTTC
cdr3_aa: CSVLRDPNSYEQYF